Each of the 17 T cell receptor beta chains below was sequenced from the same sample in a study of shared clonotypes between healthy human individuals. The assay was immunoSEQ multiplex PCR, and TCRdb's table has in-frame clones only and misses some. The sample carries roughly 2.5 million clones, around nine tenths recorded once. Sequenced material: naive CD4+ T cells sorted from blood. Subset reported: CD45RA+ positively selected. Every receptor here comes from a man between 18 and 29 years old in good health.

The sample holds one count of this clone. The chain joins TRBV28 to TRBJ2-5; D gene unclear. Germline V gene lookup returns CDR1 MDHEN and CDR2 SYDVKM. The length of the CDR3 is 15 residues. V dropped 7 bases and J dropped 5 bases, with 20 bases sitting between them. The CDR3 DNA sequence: TGTGCCAGCAACCCGGTGACAACGGTGGCTGAGACCCAGTACTTC. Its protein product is CASNPVTTVAETQYF.

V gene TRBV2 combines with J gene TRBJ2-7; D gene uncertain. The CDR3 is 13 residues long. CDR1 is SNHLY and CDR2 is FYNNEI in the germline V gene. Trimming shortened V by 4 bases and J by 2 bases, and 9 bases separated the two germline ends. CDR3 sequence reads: CASSVGHPYEQYF. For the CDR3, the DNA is TGTGCCAGCAGTGTAGGGCACCCCTACGAGCAGTACTTC. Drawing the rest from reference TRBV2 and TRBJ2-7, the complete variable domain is EPEVTQTPSHQVTQMGQEVILRCVPISNHLYFYWYRQILGQKVEFLVSFYNNEISEKSEIFDDQFSVERPDGSNFTLKIRSTKLEDSAMYFCASSVGHPYEQYFGPGTRLTVT.

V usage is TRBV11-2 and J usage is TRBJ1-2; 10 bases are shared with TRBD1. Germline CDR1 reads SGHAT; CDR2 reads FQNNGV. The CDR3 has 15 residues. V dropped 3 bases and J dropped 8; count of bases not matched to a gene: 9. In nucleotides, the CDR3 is TGTGCCAGCAGCTTTTCCGGGACAGGGGTTGGCGGCTACACCTTC. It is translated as CASSFSGTGVGGYTF.

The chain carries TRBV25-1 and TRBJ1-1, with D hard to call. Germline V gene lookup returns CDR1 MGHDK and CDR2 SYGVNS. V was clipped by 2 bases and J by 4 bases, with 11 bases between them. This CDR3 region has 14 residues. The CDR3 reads CASSEGGRATEAFF. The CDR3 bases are TGTGCCAGCAGTGAAGGAGGTCGGGCCACTGAAGCTTTCTTT.

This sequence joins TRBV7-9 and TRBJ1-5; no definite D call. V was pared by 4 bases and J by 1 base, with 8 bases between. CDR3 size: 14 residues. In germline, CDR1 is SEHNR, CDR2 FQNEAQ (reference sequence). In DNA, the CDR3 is TGTGCCAGCAGCTCCGGGATCAGCAATCAGCCCCAGCATTTT. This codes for CASSSGISNQPQHF. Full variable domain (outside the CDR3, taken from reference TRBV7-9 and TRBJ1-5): DTGVSQNPRHKITKRGQNVTFRCDPISEHNRLYWYRQTLGQGPEFLTYFQNEAQLEKSRLLSDRFSAERPKGSFSTLEIQRTEQGDSAMYLCASSSGISNQPQHFGDGTRLSIL.

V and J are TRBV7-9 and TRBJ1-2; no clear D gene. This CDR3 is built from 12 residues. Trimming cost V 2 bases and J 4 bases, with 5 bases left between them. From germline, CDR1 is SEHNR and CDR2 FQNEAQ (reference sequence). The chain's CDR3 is CASSLPTYGYTF. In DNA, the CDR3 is TGTGCCAGCAGCTTACCCACCTATGGCTACACCTTC.

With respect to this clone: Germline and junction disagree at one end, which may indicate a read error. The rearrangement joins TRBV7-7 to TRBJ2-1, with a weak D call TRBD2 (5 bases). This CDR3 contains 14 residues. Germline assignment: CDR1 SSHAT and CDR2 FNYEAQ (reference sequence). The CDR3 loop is CASSFSESYNEQFF. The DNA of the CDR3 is TGTGCTAGCAGCTTTAGCGAATCCTACAATGAGCAGTTCTTC.

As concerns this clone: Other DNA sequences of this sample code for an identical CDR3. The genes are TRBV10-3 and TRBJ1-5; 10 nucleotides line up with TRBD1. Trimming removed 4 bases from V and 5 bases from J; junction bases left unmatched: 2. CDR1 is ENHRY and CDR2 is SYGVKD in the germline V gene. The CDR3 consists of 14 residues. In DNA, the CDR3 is TGTGCCATCAGTGGAGGGACAGGGGATCAGCCCCAGCATTTT. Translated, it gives CAISGGTGDQPQHF.

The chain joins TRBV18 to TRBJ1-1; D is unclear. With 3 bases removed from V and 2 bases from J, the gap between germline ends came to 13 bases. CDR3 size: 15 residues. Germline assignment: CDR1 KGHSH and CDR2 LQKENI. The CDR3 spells CASSPVFQVNTEAFF. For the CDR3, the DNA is TGTGCCAGCTCACCGGTATTTCAGGTTAACACTGAAGCTTTCTTT. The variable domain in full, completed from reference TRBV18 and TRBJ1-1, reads NAGVMQNPRHLVRRRGQEARLRCSPMKGHSHVYWYRQLPEEGLKFMVYLQKENIIDESGMPKERFSAEFPKEGPSILRIQQVVRGDSAAYFCASSPVFQVNTEAFFGQGTRLTVV.

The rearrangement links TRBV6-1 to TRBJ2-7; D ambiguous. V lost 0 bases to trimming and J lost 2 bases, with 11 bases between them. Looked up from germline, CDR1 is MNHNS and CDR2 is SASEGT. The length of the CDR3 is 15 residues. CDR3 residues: CASSEARSVTYEQYF. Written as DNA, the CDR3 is TGTGCCAGCAGTGAAGCACGGAGCGTGACCTACGAGCAGTACTTC.

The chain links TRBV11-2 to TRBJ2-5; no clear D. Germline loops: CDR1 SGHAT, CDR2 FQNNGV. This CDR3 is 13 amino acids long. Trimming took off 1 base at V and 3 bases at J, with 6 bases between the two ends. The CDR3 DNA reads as TGTGCCAGCAGCTTAGGTTTTGAAGAGACCCAGTACTTC. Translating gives CASSLGFEETQYF.

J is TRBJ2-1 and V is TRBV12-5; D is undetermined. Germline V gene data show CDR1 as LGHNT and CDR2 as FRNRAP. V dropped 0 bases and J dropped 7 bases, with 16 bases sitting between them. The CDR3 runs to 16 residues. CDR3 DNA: TGTGCTAGTGGTTTGGTATTGGGTGCAGACGGGAATGAGCAGTTCTTC. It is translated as CASGLVLGADGNEQFF.

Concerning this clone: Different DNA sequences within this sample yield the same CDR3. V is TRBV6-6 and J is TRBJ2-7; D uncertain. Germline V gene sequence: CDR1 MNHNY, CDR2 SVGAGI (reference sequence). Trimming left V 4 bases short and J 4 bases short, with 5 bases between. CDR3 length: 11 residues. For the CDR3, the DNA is TGTGCCAGCAGTTCCCTGTACGAGCAGTACTTC. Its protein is CASSSLYEQYF.

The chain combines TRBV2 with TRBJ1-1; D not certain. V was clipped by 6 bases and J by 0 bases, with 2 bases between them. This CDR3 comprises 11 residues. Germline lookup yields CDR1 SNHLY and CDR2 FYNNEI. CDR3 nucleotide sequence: TGTGCCAGCAGAATGAACACTGAAGCTTTCTTT. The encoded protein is CASRMNTEAFF.

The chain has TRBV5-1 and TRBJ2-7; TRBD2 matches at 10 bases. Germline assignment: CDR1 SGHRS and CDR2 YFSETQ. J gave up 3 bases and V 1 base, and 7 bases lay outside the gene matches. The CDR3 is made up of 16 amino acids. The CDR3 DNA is TGCGCCAGCAGCTTGTCCACAGCGGGAGGGCTCTACGAGCAGTACTTC. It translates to CASSLSTAGGLYEQYF.

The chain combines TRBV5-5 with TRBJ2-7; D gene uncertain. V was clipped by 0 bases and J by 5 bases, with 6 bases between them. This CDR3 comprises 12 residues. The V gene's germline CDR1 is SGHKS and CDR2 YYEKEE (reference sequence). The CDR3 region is CASSLVGNEQYF. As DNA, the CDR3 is TGTGCCAGCAGCTTGGTGGGGAACGAGCAGTACTTC.

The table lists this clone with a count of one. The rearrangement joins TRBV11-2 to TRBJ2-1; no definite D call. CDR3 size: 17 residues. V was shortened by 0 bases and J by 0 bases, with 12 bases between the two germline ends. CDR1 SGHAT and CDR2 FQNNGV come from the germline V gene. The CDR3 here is CASSLELGPSSYNEQFF. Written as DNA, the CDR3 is TGTGCCAGCAGCTTAGAGCTAGGCCCGAGCTCCTACAATGAGCAGTTCTTC.